These T cell receptor beta chains were read from a single sample in a study of siplizumab effects on memory and regulatory T cells. The table came from immunoSEQ multiplex PCR; TCRdb's copy has only in-frame clones and leaves some out. This sample has tens of thousands of clones, with roughly 93% found just once. Sequencing used CD8+ T cells sorted from blood. The receptors shown here come from a human donor in good health. CDR3s include the opening cysteine and the closing phenylalanine or tryptophan. D genes are given only for firm matches. Size values are once, few and many counts, or a class for expanded clones, and some rows have none.

TRBJ2-2,TRBD2,TRBV6-5,-,TGTGCCAGCAGTTACTCCGGGGGGTACACCGGGGAGCTGTTTTTT,CASSYSGGYTGELFF
TRBJ2-1,-,TRBV30,-,TGTGCCTCCTCGGGACTCTCCTACAATGAGCAGTTCTTC,CASSGLSYNEQFF
TRBJ1-3,TRBD1,TRBV10-3,-,TGTGCCATCAGTGAGCTTTTCGGGACAGGGGTTATCTCTGGAAACACCATATATTTT,CAISELFGTGVISGNTIYF
TRBJ1-2,-,TRBV5-6,-,TGTGCCAGCACCTTATCCCCTCAGGGGAGCTATGGCTACACCTTC,CASTLSPQGSYGYTF
TRBJ1-1,-,TRBV27,-,TGTGCCAGCAGTTTATCCCAGGGGTGGAAGACTGAAGCTTTCTTT,CASSLSQGWKTEAFF
TRBJ1-6,-,TRBV5-1,-,TGCGCCAGCAGCTTGGAAGGAGTCTTGAATTCACCCCTCCACTTT,CASSLEGVLNSPLHF
TRBJ2-5,TRBD2,TRBV7-2,-,TGTGCCAGCAGCCCGAACCACTATGGGGGGGGAGCGGAGGAGACCCAGTACTTC,CASSPNHYGGGAEETQYF
TRBJ2-1,TRBD2,TRBV7-8,-,TGTGCCAGCAGCTTAGAGGGCGGGAGGGGATATGAGCAGTTCTTC,CASSLEGGRGYEQFF
TRBJ1-2,-,TRBV4-1,-,TGCGCCAGCAGCCAATTTACTCGGGACTCTGGCTACACCTTC,CASSQFTRDSGYTF
TRBJ1-2,TRBD1,TRBV5-1,once,TGCGCCAGCAGCTTGGTGGGGACAGGGATGTACTATGGCTACACCTTC,CASSLVGTGMYYGYTF